This entry lists 3 T cell receptor beta chains sequenced from one sample in a study of blood T cell repertoires in COVID-19. TCRdb's table, derived via immunoSEQ multiplex PCR, lists solely in-frame clones and lacks some. The table has 45,000 to 55,000 clones, 78% seen once. Sequenced: PBMCs or T cells enriched from blood (not recorded which). The receptors come from a woman between 45 and 60 years old with acute COVID-19.

The V call is TRBV5-4, the J call TRBJ2-7; D might be TRBD1 (6 bases). Per germline, CDR1 SGHNT and CDR2 YYREEE (reference sequence). CDR3 length equals 13 residues. V was clipped by 4 bases and J by 2 bases, with 10 bases between them. CDR3 in DNA: TGTGCCAGCAGCCAGGGGCCTACCTACGAGCAGTACTTC. This gives the protein CASSQGPTYEQYF.

This rearrangement joins TRBV5-1 to TRBJ1-6, with 10 bases identical to TRBD1. The CDR3 contains 15 residues. The J segment lost 14 bases and the V segment lost 3 bases, leaving 11 bases of the junction unmatched. The germline CDR1 and CDR2 sequences are SGHRS and YFSETQ. This chain's CDR3 is CASSWDRGRSSALHF. The CDR3, as DNA: TGCGCCAGCAGCTGGGACAGGGGCCGCTCTTCGGCCCTCCACTTT.

This clone was picked up a small number of times. The rearrangement links TRBV18 to TRBJ1-1; D remains ambiguous. Trimming took 1 base from V and 3 from J, leaving 6 bases between them. Germline-derived CDR1 and CDR2 are KGHSH and LQKENI. The CDR3 runs to 13 residues. CDR3 protein: CASSPRPDTEAFF. The CDR3, as DNA: TGTGCCAGCTCACCACGGCCTGACACTGAAGCTTTCTTT. The full variable domain, with the rest looked up from reference TRBV18 and TRBJ1-1, is NAGVMQNPRHLVRRRGQEARLRCSPMKGHSHVYWYRQLPEEGLKFMVYLQKENIIDESGMPKERFSAEFPKEGPSILRIQQVVRGDSAAYFCASSPRPDTEAFFGQGTRLTVV.